The source of this TCR beta chain is a study of T cells in Graves' hyperthyroidism and ophthalmopathy. This clonotype was seen repeatedly, ten times or more. Its antigen is unknown. RNA transcripts yielded amplified TCR beta CDR3 regions. During a first-round RT-PCR of the TCR CDR3, the HTBI primer set was used. MiXCR, applied by TCRdb to the multiplex PCR reads, yields one record per CDR3 protein. The table shows roughly 300,000 distinct CDR3 sequences, with less than 30% occurring only once. The CDR3 length is 13 residues. With 5 bases removed from V and 6 bases from J, the gap between germline ends came to 13 bases. The germline V gene has CDR1 LNHDA and CDR2 SQIVND (reference sequence). Whole-study results and caveats: It was a median about 7.1 months before onset that the model predicted ophthalmopathy.

Progressors' blood was drawn at hyperthyroidism diagnosis, before ophthalmopathy symptoms. The chain combines TRBV19 with TRBJ1-2; TRBD1 is a possible D gene (5 bases). The specimen was blood. This TCR derives from a middle-aged man with Graves' hyperthyroidism that later progressed to Graves' ophthalmopathy. The CDR3 coding sequence is TGTGCCAGTAGTTTTGCAGGGACGAATGGCTACACCTTC. Its protein product is CASSFAGTNGYTF.